A single sample is the source of the 24 T cell receptor beta chains below, sequenced in a study of Tregs in tolerant kidney transplant recipients. TCRdb's copy holds only in-frame clones and misses some; the assay was immunoSEQ multiplex PCR. Altogether some 88,000 clones are present, around nine tenths being singletons, with the ten largest covering over 4%. Sequenced input: CD8+ T cells from blood. The receptors were sampled from a human donor in good health.

The chain couples TRBV6-4 to TRBJ2-1, with 7 bases matching TRBD2. V lost 2 bases to trimming and J lost 4 bases; unmatched junction nucleotides: 5. This CDR3 comprises 15 residues. Germline CDR1 is MRHNA and CDR2 is SNTAGT. The CDR3 sequence is CASSDSGEGYNEQFF. Here the CDR3 DNA reads TGTGCCAGCAGTGACAGCGGGGAAGGATACAATGAGCAGTTCTTC.

The CDR3 bases are TGCAGCGTTCTCTACAGGGGGCCAACCTACGAGCAGTACTTC. Encoded protein: CSVLYRGPTYEQYF. The rearrangement uses TRBV29-1 and TRBJ2-7; 9 positions agree with TRBD1. Germline CDR1 is SQVTM and CDR2 is ANQGSEA. After removal of 5 bases from V and 2 bases from J, the junction contained 7 bases not matched to a gene. The CDR3 is 14 residues long.

The V call is TRBV6-5, the J call TRBJ1-4; D call uncertain. This CDR3 region has 14 residues. V lost 4 bases to trimming and J lost 4 bases, with 10 bases between them. Looked up from germline, CDR1 is MNHEY and CDR2 is SVGAGI. The CDR3 nucleotides are TGTGCCAGCAGTTCCACCTCCTTTAATGAAAAACTGTTTTTT. The encoded protein is CASSSTSFNEKLFF.

This chain joins TRBV5-5 and TRBJ1-6; D may be TRBD1 (5 bases). Deletions cut 0 bases from V and 4 bases from J, with 8 bases between. The CDR3 has 15 amino acids. Germline loops: CDR1 SGHKS, CDR2 YYEKEE (reference sequence). In nucleotides, the CDR3 is TGTGCCAGCAGCTTGGCGGGACTTTATAATTCACCCCTCCACTTT. Protein: CASSLAGLYNSPLHF.

The J gene is TRBJ2-7, the V gene TRBV7-6; D perhaps matches TRBD1 (6 bases). The CDR3 length is 15 residues. Germline V lookup: CDR1 SGHVS, CDR2 FNYEAQ. V lost 4 bases and J 0 bases, leaving 13 bases between the germline ends. CDR3 nucleotides: TGTGCCAGCAGCTCCCGGGACACCAGCTCCTACGAGCAGTACTTC. It yields the protein CASSSRDTSSYEQYF.

The CDR3 DNA is TGTGCCAGCAGTGCCGGGACAGGGGGAAACTATGGCTACACCTTC. Protein sequence: CASSAGTGGNYGYTF. The chain couples TRBV27 to TRBJ1-2; 11 bases map to TRBD1. V was pared by 5 bases and J by 2 bases, with 4 bases of the junction left unmatched. This CDR3 has 15 residues. CDR1 is MNHEY, CDR2 SMNVEV, per germline (reference sequence).

V is TRBV12-5 and J is TRBJ1-6, with TRBD1 identical over 7 bases. The CDR3 totals 19 residues. Germline V gene sequence: CDR1 LGHNT, CDR2 FRNRAP. The ends lost 4 bases at V and 0 bases at J; junction bases unmatched: 12. CDR3 coding DNA: TGTGCTAGTGGTTGGTGGACAGGACTCGCTAGCTCCTATAATTCACCCCTCCACTTT. As protein: CASGWWTGLASSYNSPLHF.

This clone came up once. This sequence joins TRBV6-1 and TRBJ2-7; 11 bases are a match to TRBD2. Trimming at V came to 6 bases and at J to 4 bases, leaving 8 bases not matched to a gene. The CDR3 contains 15 residues. Germline V gene data show CDR1 as MNHNS and CDR2 as SASEGT. CDR3 loop: CASSAELAGAYEQYF. The CDR3 region has the DNA TGTGCCAGCAGCGCGGAACTAGCGGGAGCTTACGAGCAGTACTTC.

V usage is TRBV15 and J usage is TRBJ2-5; D might be TRBD2 (6 bases). Germline CDR1 reads LNHNV; CDR2 reads YYDKDF (reference sequence). The V and J ends lost 3 bases and 1 base respectively, with 12 bases between them. This CDR3 comprises 15 residues. The CDR3 spells CATSSPLAPQETQYF. The CDR3 nucleotides read TGTGCCACCAGCAGCCCTCTAGCGCCCCAAGAGACCCAGTACTTC. Filled out from reference TRBV15 and TRBJ2-5, the complete variable domain reads DAMVIQNPRYQVTQFGKPVTLSCSQTLNHNVMYWYQQKSSQAPKLLFHYYDKDFNNEADTPDNFQSRRPNTSFCFLDIRSPGLGDTAMYLCATSSPLAPQETQYFGPGTRLLVL.

The chain is built from TRBV5-4 and TRBJ2-6; no clear D gene. The germline V gene has CDR1 SGHNT and CDR2 YYREEE (reference sequence). V was clipped by 4 bases and J by 4 bases, with 12 bases between them. This CDR3 is 15 amino acids long. CDR3 nucleotides: TGTGCCAGCAGCGGCTCTTGGTCCGGGGCCAACGTCCTGACTTTC. This translates into CASSGSWSGANVLTF. The variable domain in full, completed from reference TRBV5-4 and TRBJ2-6, reads ETGVTQSPTHLIKTRGQQVTLRCSSQSGHNTVSWYQQALGQGPQFIFQYYREEENGRGNFPPRFSGLQFPNYSSELNVNALELDDSALYLCASSGSWSGANVLTFGAGSRLTVL.

The V gene is TRBV6-5, the J gene TRBJ2-7; no clear D gene. The germline CDR1 and CDR2 sequences are MNHEY and SVGAGI. The CDR3 covers 11 residues. V was clipped by 6 bases and J by 3 bases, with 6 bases between them. CDR3 amino acids: CASSSNYEQYF. The CDR3 DNA reads TGTGCCAGCAGCTCAAACTACGAGCAGTACTTC.

The CDR3 is CASSHSDNSNQPQHF. The CDR3 DNA follows: TGTGCCAGCAGCCACTCCGACAATAGCAATCAGCCCCAGCATTTT. The chain uses TRBV4-2 and TRBJ1-5; D is unresolved. Deletions cut 3 bases from V and 0 bases from J, with 9 bases between. The CDR3 contains 15 residues. Germline-derived CDR1 and CDR2 are LGHNA and YNFKEQ.

The V gene is TRBV9, the J gene TRBJ2-1; D remains ambiguous. The V end lost 0 bases, the J end lost 2 bases, and 12 bases lay between the germline ends. The length of the CDR3 is 16 residues. Germline CDR1 reads SGDLS; CDR2 reads YYNGEE. The CDR3 DNA reads TGTGCCAGCAGCGTAGACCACAGACGTACCTACAATGAGCAGTTCTTC. Translating it yields CASSVDHRRTYNEQFF.

The V call is TRBV4-1, the J call TRBJ2-7; unclear D gene. The CDR3 sequence is 17 residues long. Looked up from germline, CDR1 is MGHRA and CDR2 is YSYEKL. V was clipped by 6 bases and J by 7 bases, with 28 bases between them. Written as DNA, the CDR3 is TGCGCCAGCAGTTACACTATTACCGGGTCTTCGATCGGGGAGCAGTACTTC. Its protein product is CASSYTITGSSIGEQYF.

The chain recombines TRBV27 with TRBJ1-2; D might be TRBD1 (5 bases). V lost 2 bases and J 6 bases, leaving 10 bases between the germline ends. This CDR3 contains 13 residues. Germline values: CDR1 MNHEY, CDR2 SMNVEV (reference sequence). The CDR3 region is CASSLGQGNGYTF. The CDR3 DNA reads TGTGCCAGCAGTTTAGGGCAGGGTAATGGCTACACCTTC.

V usage is TRBV9 and J usage is TRBJ2-5; weak D call: TRBD1 (6 bases). The V end lost 4 bases, the J end lost 2 bases, and 12 bases lay between the germline ends. The germline V gene encodes CDR1 SGDLS and CDR2 YYNGEE. This CDR3 region has 14 residues. The DNA of the CDR3 is TGTGCCAGCAGCAAGGACAGAAATCAAGAGACCCAGTACTTC. Translating gives CASSKDRNQETQYF.

V and J are TRBV2 and TRBJ2-7; a possible D gene is TRBD1 (6 bases). V lost 4 bases and J 4 bases, leaving 11 bases between the germline ends. The germline CDR1 and CDR2 sequences are SNHLY and FYNNEI. The CDR3 is 13 amino acids. CDR3 amino acids: CASSVGRGYEQYF. CDR3 sequence (DNA): TGTGCCAGCAGTGTGGGCAGGGGTTACGAGCAGTACTTC.

The rearrangement uses TRBV20-1 and TRBJ1-2, with D perhaps TRBD1 (5 bases). V was pared by 0 bases and J by 8 bases, with 7 bases between. The CDR3 totals 11 residues. The V gene's germline CDR1 is DFQATT and CDR2 SNEGSKA (reference sequence). The CDR3 sequence: CSARDEGGYTF. The DNA of the CDR3 is TGCAGTGCTAGAGATGAGGGGGGCTACACCTTC.

This clone was seen a single time. This chain uses TRBV2 with TRBJ2-3, with 9 positions matching TRBD1. Germline V lookup: CDR1 SNHLY, CDR2 FYNNEI. The CDR3 length is 16 residues. V was clipped by 6 bases and J by 1 base; unmatched bases: 8. CDR3: CASRATRDRGTDTQYF. In DNA form, the CDR3 reads TGTGCCAGCAGGGCCACCCGGGACAGGGGCACAGATACGCAGTATTTT. Full variable domain (outside the CDR3, taken from reference TRBV2 and TRBJ2-3): EPEVTQTPSHQVTQMGQEVILRCVPISNHLYFYWYRQILGQKVEFLVSFYNNEISEKSEIFDDQFSVERPDGSNFTLKIRSTKLEDSAMYFCASRATRDRGTDTQYFGPGTRLTVL.

This clone appeared a single time. V gene TRBV6-5 combines with J gene TRBJ2-5, with D unresolved. V was trimmed by 0 bases and J by 0 bases, leaving 8 bases between them. This CDR3 region has 15 residues. The germline gives CDR1 MNHEY, CDR2 SVGAGI. CDR3 DNA sequence: TGTGCCAGCAGTTACTCTCTCGCGGACCAAGAGACCCAGTACTTC. Protein: CASSYSLADQETQYF.

The chain couples TRBV27 to TRBJ1-6, with D unclear. V lost 0 bases, J lost 9 bases, and 12 bases lay in between. Germline loops: CDR1 MNHEY, CDR2 SMNVEV (reference sequence). CDR3 length: 15 amino acids. The CDR3 DNA reads as TGTGCCAGCAGTTTATCGAAAGGCGCGAGTTCACCCCTCCACTTT. It codes for CASSLSKGASSPLHF.

The V and J genes are TRBV29-1 and TRBJ1-2, with 7 bases fitting TRBD1. From germline, CDR1 is SQVTM and CDR2 ANQGSEA. The CDR3 loop spans 12 amino acids. With V trimmed by 3 bases and J by 8 bases, 6 bases remained unmatched. CDR3 sequence: CSVDQGVGGYTF. DNA for the CDR3: TGCAGCGTTGATCAGGGGGTAGGGGGCTACACCTTC. Drawing the rest from reference TRBV29-1 and TRBJ1-2, the complete variable domain is SAVISQKPSRDICQRGTSLTIQCQVDSQVTMMFWYRQQPGQSLTLIATANQGSEATYESGFVIDKFPISRPNLTFSTLTVSNMSPEDSSIYLCSVDQGVGGYTFGSGTRLTVV.

A single count supports this clone. V gene TRBV4-1 combines with J gene TRBJ2-2; 9 bases are shared with TRBD1. The germline gives CDR1 MGHRA, CDR2 YSYEKL. The CDR3 length is 17 residues. Losses at the gene ends were 1 base for V and 5 bases for J; bases not matched to a gene: 8. The CDR3 sequence is CASSQVRQGVRTGELFF. The CDR3 DNA follows: TGCGCCAGCAGCCAAGTCCGACAGGGGGTGAGGACCGGGGAGCTGTTTTTT.

The chain combines TRBV9 with TRBJ2-3, with 7 nucleotides matching TRBD2. Germline CDR1 and CDR2: SGDLS and YYNGEE. CDR3 length: 14 residues. J gave up 0 bases and V 7 bases, and 5 bases lay outside the gene matches. This CDR3 is CASGSGVSTDTQYF. The DNA of the CDR3 is TGTGCCAGCGGCAGCGGGGTAAGCACAGATACGCAGTATTTT.